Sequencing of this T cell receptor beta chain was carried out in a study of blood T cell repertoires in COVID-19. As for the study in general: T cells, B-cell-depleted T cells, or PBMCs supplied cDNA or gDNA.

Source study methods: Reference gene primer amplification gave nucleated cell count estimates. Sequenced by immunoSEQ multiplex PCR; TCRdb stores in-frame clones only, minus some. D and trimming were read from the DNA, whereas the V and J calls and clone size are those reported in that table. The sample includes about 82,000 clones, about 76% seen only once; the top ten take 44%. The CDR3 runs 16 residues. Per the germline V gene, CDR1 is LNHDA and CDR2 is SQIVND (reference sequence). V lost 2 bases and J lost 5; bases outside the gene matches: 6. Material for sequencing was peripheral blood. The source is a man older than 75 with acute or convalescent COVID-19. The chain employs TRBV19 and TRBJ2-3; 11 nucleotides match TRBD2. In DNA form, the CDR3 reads TGTGCCAGTAGTATAACACTAGCGGGAGCACAAGATACGCAGTATTTT. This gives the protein CASSITLAGAQDTQYF.